This T cell receptor beta chain was identified during a study of T cells in Graves' hyperthyroidism and ophthalmopathy. The CDR3 runs to 15 residues. Germline CDR1 MNHEY, CDR2 SMNVEV (reference sequence). Trimming left V 5 bases short and J 0 bases short, with 14 bases between. From RNA transcripts, TCR beta CDR3 regions were amplified. A first-round RT-PCR of the TCR CDR3 used the HTBI primer set. TCRdb recomputed calls from the multiplex PCR reads with MiXCR, one row per CDR3 protein. Among approximately 610,000 distinct CDR3 sequences listed, about 15% were seen once. This TCR derives from a woman aged 40 to 50 with Graves' ophthalmopathy. The rearrangement uses TRBV27 and TRBJ2-7; the D gene is possibly TRBD2 (5 bases). Sequenced input: blood. CDR3 amino acids: CASSLSVINSYEQYF. The DNA of the CDR3 is TGTGCCAGCAGTCTTAGCGTAATCAACTCCTACGAGCAGTACTTC.